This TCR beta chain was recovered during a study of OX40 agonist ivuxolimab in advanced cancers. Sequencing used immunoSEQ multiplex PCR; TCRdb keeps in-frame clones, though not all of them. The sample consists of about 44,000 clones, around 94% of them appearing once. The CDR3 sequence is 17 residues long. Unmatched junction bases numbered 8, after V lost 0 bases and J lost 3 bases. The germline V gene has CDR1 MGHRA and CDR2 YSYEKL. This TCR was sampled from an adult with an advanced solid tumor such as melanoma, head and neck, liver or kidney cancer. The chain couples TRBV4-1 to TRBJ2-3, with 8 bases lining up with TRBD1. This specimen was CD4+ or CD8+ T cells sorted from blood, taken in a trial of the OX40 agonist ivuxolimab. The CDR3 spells CASSQETGERGTDTQYF. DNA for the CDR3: TGCGCCAGCAGCCAAGAGACAGGGGAACGGGGGACAGATACGCAGTATTTT.